A selection of T cell receptor beta chains follows, all from one sample in a study of blood T cell repertoires in COVID-19. The table came from immunoSEQ multiplex PCR; TCRdb's copy has only in-frame clones and leaves some out. This sample has under 450,000 clones, with 83% found just once. Sample: PBMCs or T cells enriched from blood (not recorded which). Source of these receptors: a woman aged 45-60 years who had recovered from COVID-19. Both conserved end residues are part of each CDR3. The D gene is left open where the match is weak. Size tells how often a clone was seen (once, few, many) or the class of an expanded clone, and some rows leave it out.

V gene,clone size,D gene,J gene,CDR3 DNA,CDR3 protein
TRBV7-6,-,-,TRBJ1-4,TGTGCCAGCAGTTATACAGGAGCAACTAATGAAAAACTGTTTTTT,CASSYTGATNEKLFF
TRBV7-9,-,-,TRBJ1-4,TGTGCCAGCAGCTTTGTCAACTCTAATGAAAAACTGTTTTTT,CASSFVNSNEKLFF
TRBV14,-,TRBD1,TRBJ1-2,TGTGCCAGCAGCCAAGGACAGGGGAGTTTCCTTAACTATGGCTACACCTTC,CASSQGQGSFLNYGYTF
TRBV25-1,-,TRBD2,TRBJ2-7,TGTGCCAGCAGTGATTCGGGAGGGTCCTACGAGCAGTACTTC,CASSDSGGSYEQYF
TRBV15,-,-,TRBJ2-5,TGTGCCACCGGCAGAGACTACGAGACCCAGTACTTC,CATGRDYETQYF
TRBV4-3,-,-,TRBJ1-2,TGCGCCAGCAGCCAAGATGGGGGGGGATCCTATGGCTACACCTTC,CASSQDGGGSYGYTF
TRBV14,-,TRBD2,TRBJ2-1,TGTGCCAGCAGCCAATTGACTAGCGGTTTGGCCGAGCAGTTCTTC,CASSQLTSGLAEQFF
TRBV5-8,once,-,TRBJ2-5,TGTGCCAGCAGCTTAAAAGAGTATCGGGAGACCCAGTACTTC,CASSLKEYRETQYF
TRBV11-2,-,TRBD1,TRBJ1-1,TGTGCCAGCAGCTTAGGACAGGGGGGGAACACTGAAGCTTTCTTT,CASSLGQGGNTEAFF
TRBV9,few,TRBD2,TRBJ2-3,TGTGCCAGCAGCGTAGCGGGGGGAGGCACAGATACGCAGTATTTT,CASSVAGGGTDTQYF
TRBV7-2,-,-,TRBJ1-2,TGTGCCAGCAGCCCAGACGGCAGGGGCTATGGCTACACCTTC,CASSPDGRGYGYTF
TRBV18,-,TRBD1,TRBJ2-7,TGTGCCAGCTCATCAGGGACAGGCCGCTCCGAGCAGTACTTC,CASSSGTGRSEQYF
TRBV6-2/TRBV6-3,-,TRBD2,TRBJ2-1,TGTGCCAGCAGTTACTCCCCGGGGGGTTCCTACAATGAGCAGTTCTTC,CASSYSPGGSYNEQFF
TRBV5-5,-,-,TRBJ2-5,TGTGCCAGCAGCTTCAGGGATGAAGAGACCCAGTACTTC,CASSFRDEETQYF
TRBV30,few,-,TRBJ1-2,TGTGCCTGGGGGAGGCTGGGCTACACCTTC,CAWGRLGYTF
TRBV5-1,once,TRBD2,TRBJ2-2,TGCGCCAGCAGCTTCCTAGCGGGAGGGCCGAACACCGGGGAGCTGTTTTTT,CASSFLAGGPNTGELFF
TRBV6-2/TRBV6-3,once,-,TRBJ1-5,TGTGCCAGCAGTCTCCTCAACTATCAGCCCCAGCATTTT,CASSLLNYQPQHF
TRBV5-1,-,TRBD2,TRBJ2-5,TGCGCCAGCAGCTTGTTCCTGCGTCGGGAGGTCCGAGAGACCCAGTACTTC,CASSLFLRREVRETQYF
TRBV6-2/TRBV6-3,once,TRBD2,TRBJ2-7,TGTGCCAGCAGTCCGCGAGCGGGGAGCTCCTACGAGCAGTACTTC,CASSPRAGSSYEQYF
TRBV10-2,-,TRBD2,TRBJ2-7,TGCGCCATCGGGGCGGGAGGGGCAGGTGAGCAGTACTTC,CAIGAGGAGEQYF
TRBV7-3,-,-,TRBJ1-1,TGTGCCAGCAGCTTATACTCCCTGAACACTGAAGCTTTCTTT,CASSLYSLNTEAFF